This T cell receptor beta chain was profiled in a study of blood T cell repertoires in COVID-19. The overall study: Donors in the United States, Italy and Spain gave samples during acute or convalescent COVID-19.

Authors' analysis steps: How many nucleated cells were present was estimated from reference gene primer amplification. Here immunoSEQ multiplex PCR was the method, and the copy in TCRdb shows in-frame clones only, minus some. V, J and clone size are those of that table, while D and trimming were read from the DNA. The table includes 50,000 to 70,000 clones, 80% to 95% detected once. The sample taken for sequencing was peripheral blood. The sequence derives from a human donor with active COVID-19. The donor label of this sample is uncertain.

The CDR3 protein is CASSQEWQGDYTGELFF. DNA for the CDR3: TGTGCCAGCAGCCAAGAATGGCAGGGGGATTACACCGGGGAGCTGTTTTTT. The rearrangement links TRBV3-1 (or the pseudogene TRBV3-2) to TRBJ2-2; TRBD1 agrees at 7 bases. Germline V CDR1 and CDR2: LGHDT, YNNKEL (reference sequence). The CDR3 is made up of 17 amino acids. Trimming took 0 bases from V and 3 from J; bases not matched to a gene: 7.